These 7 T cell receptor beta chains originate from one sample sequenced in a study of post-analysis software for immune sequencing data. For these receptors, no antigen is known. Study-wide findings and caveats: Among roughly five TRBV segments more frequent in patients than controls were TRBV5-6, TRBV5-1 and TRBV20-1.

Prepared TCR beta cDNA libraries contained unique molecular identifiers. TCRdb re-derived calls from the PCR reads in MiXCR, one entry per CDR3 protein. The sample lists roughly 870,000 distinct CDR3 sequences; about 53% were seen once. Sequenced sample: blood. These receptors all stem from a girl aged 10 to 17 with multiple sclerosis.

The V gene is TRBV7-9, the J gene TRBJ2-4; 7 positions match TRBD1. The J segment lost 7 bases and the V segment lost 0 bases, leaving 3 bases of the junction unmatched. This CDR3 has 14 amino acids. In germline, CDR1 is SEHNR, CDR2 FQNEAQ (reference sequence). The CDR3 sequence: CASSLADRSNIQYF. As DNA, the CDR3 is TGTGCCAGCAGCTTAGCGGACAGGTCTAACATTCAGTACTTC.

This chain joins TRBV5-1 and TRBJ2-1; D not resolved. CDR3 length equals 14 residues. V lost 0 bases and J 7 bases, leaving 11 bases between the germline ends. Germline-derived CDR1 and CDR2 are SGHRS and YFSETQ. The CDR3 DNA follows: TGCGCCAGCAGCTTGGGGCAGGTTGCGAATGAGCAGTTCTTC. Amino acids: CASSLGQVANEQFF.

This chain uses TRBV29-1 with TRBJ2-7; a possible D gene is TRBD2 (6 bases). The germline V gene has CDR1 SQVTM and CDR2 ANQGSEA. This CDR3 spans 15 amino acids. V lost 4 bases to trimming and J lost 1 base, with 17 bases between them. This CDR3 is CSVGGFGGISYEQYF. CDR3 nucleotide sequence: TGCAGCGTTGGGGGATTCGGGGGAATTTCCTACGAGCAGTACTTC.

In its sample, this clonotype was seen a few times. In nucleotides, the CDR3 is TGTGCCAGCAGCCAAGAGGGGGGAGTCTATGGCTACACCTTC. It yields the protein CASSQEGGVYGYTF. This chain connects TRBV3-1 to TRBJ1-2; maybe TRBD1 (5 bases). V lost 0 bases and J lost 4, with 9 bases in between. This CDR3 region has 14 residues. The germline V gene encodes CDR1 LGHDT and CDR2 YNNKEL (reference sequence).

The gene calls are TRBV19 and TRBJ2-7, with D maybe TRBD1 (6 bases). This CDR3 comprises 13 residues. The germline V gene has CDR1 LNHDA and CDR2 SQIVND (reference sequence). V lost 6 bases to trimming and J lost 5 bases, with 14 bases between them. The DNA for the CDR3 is TGTGCCAGTAGCATGGACAGTTTCAACGAGCAGTACTTC. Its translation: CASSMDSFNEQYF. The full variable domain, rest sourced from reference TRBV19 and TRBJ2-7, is DGGITQSPKYLFRKEGQNVTLSCEQNLNHDAMYWYRQDPGQGLRLIYYSQIVNDFQKGDIAEGYSVSREKKESFPLTVTSAQKNPTAFYLCASSMDSFNEQYFGPGTRLTVT.

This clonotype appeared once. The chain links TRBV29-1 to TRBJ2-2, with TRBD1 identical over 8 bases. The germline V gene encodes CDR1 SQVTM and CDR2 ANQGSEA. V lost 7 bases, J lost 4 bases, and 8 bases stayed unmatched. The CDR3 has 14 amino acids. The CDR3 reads CSATGGVVTGELFF. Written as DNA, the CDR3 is TGCAGCGCCACAGGGGGAGTAGTCACCGGGGAGCTGTTTTTT.

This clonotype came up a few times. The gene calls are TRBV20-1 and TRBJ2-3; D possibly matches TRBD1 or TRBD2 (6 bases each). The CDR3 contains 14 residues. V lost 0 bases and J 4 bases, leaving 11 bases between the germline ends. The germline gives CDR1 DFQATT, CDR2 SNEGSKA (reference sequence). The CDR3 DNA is TGCAGTGCTAGAGAGGGGGGCGAACCAGATACGCAGTATTTT. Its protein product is CSAREGGEPDTQYF.